A single sample gave rise to the 24 T cell receptor beta chains below, sequenced in a study of T-cell memory formation after mild COVID-19. Each CDR3 protein gets one entry after TCRdb re-called the 5' RACE reads with MiXCR. The table includes some 160,000 distinct CDR3 sequences, around a third detected once. The sequenced material came from PBMCs or a T cell subset sorted from them (not recorded which). These receptors all come from an adult woman who had mild COVID-19 (a few samples of this study predate the infection). Cell type and time point are not known.

This sequence joins TRBV20-1 and TRBJ2-7; D not certain. Looked up from germline, CDR1 is DFQATT and CDR2 is SNEGSKA (reference sequence). The CDR3 runs to 13 residues. The ends were cut back, 6 bases at V and 5 bases at J, with 17 bases in the middle. This chain's CDR3 is CSADKVGFDEQYF. As DNA, the CDR3 is TGCAGTGCCGATAAGGTGGGGTTCGACGAGCAGTACTTC.

The V gene is TRBV6-2 or TRBV6-3, the J gene TRBJ2-5; 8 bases match TRBD2. This CDR3 spans 16 amino acids. Trimming took 7 bases from V and 3 from J; bases not matched to a gene: 13. Germline V gene lookup returns CDR1 MNHEY and CDR2 SVGEGT. The CDR3 region has the DNA TGTGCCAGCACCGAGAACCGGGGGGGCTGGGAAGAGACCCAGTACTTC. Translated, it gives CASTENRGGWEETQYF.

J is TRBJ2-3 and V is TRBV2, with D maybe TRBD1 (6 bases). Trimming left V 4 bases short and J 3 bases short, with 11 bases between. Germline values: CDR1 SNHLY, CDR2 FYNNEI. There are 14 residues in the CDR3. The CDR3 coding sequence is TGTGCCAGCAGTGTCGTCAGGGGAACAGATACGCAGTATTTT. As protein: CASSVVRGTDTQYF.

Only a few counts were recorded for this clonotype. The chain has TRBV30 and TRBJ2-5; TRBD2 aligns across 12 bases. Germline trimming cut 3 bases from V and 4 bases from J; bases unmatched to any gene: 3. CDR1 is GTSNPN and CDR2 is SVGIG in the germline V gene (reference sequence). The CDR3 runs to 14 residues. CDR3 amino acids: CAWSAGLAGETQYF. CDR3 nucleotides: TGTGCCTGGAGCGCGGGACTAGCGGGAGAGACCCAGTACTTC.

This clonotype occurred a few times. CDR3 sequence: CAWSYDRAGNTIYF. The CDR3 nucleotides are TGTGCCTGGAGTTACGACAGGGCCGGAAACACCATATATTTT. The chain couples TRBV30 to TRBJ1-3, with 7 bases aligning to TRBD1. The CDR3 contains 14 residues. V trimming: 2 bases; J trimming: 4 bases; junction bases outside the gene matches: 5. Germline V lookup: CDR1 GTSNPN, CDR2 SVGIG (reference sequence).

This clonotype was found a few times. J is TRBJ2-7 and V is TRBV29-1; possible D gene TRBD2, 6 bases. This CDR3 has 16 amino acids. In germline, CDR1 is SQVTM, CDR2 ANQGSEA. Trimming cost V 1 base and J 3 bases, with 19 bases left between them. DNA of the CDR3: TGCAGCGTTGAAGGTGGGGACTCCTTAAATGACTACGAGCAGTACTTC. It translates to CSVEGGDSLNDYEQYF.

This clonotype was seen more than once but under ten times. CDR3 region: CASSSDSSDFYEQYF. CDR3 DNA sequence: TGCGCCAGCAGCTCGGACAGCTCCGATTTCTACGAGCAGTACTTC. This sequence joins TRBV5-1 and TRBJ2-7; D perhaps matches TRBD1 (6 bases). The V end was cut by 3 bases, the J end by 3 bases, with 16 bases between. Germline values: CDR1 SGHRS, CDR2 YFSETQ. This CDR3 is built from 15 residues.

This clonotype occurred once. The V and J genes are TRBV20-1 and TRBJ2-7, with 9 bases that match TRBD1. V was pared by 3 bases and J by 0 bases, with 6 bases of the junction left unmatched. CDR3 size: 15 residues. Germline loops: CDR1 DFQATT, CDR2 SNEGSKA (reference sequence). The CDR3 here is CSASLGTGPSYEQYF. CDR3 nucleotide sequence: TGCAGTGCTAGCCTTGGGACAGGGCCCTCCTACGAGCAGTACTTC.

This clonotype was detected only a few times. The rearrangement uses TRBV7-2 and TRBJ2-1; 8 nucleotides align to TRBD1. The CDR3 contains 13 residues. The V segment lost 5 bases and the J segment 14 bases; nucleotides outside the gene matches: 11. Germline V CDR1 and CDR2: SGHTA, FQGNSA. CDR3 sequence (DNA): TGTGCCAGCAGCCTCGATCGACAGGGGCGGAAGTTCTTC. It encodes CASSLDRQGRKFF.

This chain links TRBV18 with TRBJ1-5, with no clear D. The CDR3 has 15 amino acids. V was cut by 3 bases and J by 0 bases, with 9 bases left in between. Germline CDR1 and CDR2: KGHSH and LQKENI. The CDR3 reads CASSPQGHSNQPQHF. The CDR3 DNA reads as TGTGCCAGCTCACCCCAAGGGCATAGCAATCAGCCCCAGCATTTT.

The table lists this clonotype with a count of one. J is TRBJ1-1 and V is TRBV6-5; TRBD1 matches 8 bases. CDR1 and CDR2 from the germline V gene are MNHEY and SVGAGI. The V and J ends lost 5 bases and 4 bases, in that order; junction bases with no gene match: 12. The length of the CDR3 is 16 residues. The CDR3 here is CASSRDQQGGGTEAFF. As DNA, the CDR3 is TGTGCCAGCAGTCGAGATCAACAGGGGGGTGGCACTGAAGCTTTCTTT.

The rearrangement joins TRBV12-5 to TRBJ2-2, with 12 bases lining up with TRBD1. Germline V gives CDR1 LGHNT, CDR2 FRNRAP. The CDR3 runs to 15 residues. Unmatched junction bases numbered 4, after V lost 5 bases and J lost 6 bases. The CDR3 nucleotides read TGTGCTAGTGGTACGGGACAGGGGGCGCCCGGGGAGCTGTTTTTT. This sequence encodes CASGTGQGAPGELFF.

The chain employs TRBV5-1 and TRBJ2-3; D perhaps matches TRBD2 (6 bases). Trimming cost V 3 bases and J 2 bases, with 10 bases left between them. The germline CDR1 and CDR2 sequences are SGHRS and YFSETQ. This CDR3 is 14 amino acids long. The CDR3 DNA reads as TGCGCCAGCAGCTCAGGGACTCACACAGATACGCAGTATTTT. Its translation: CASSSGTHTDTQYF.

This chain joins TRBV27 and TRBJ2-2; 9 bases line up with TRBD2. The germline CDR1 and CDR2 sequences are MNHEY and SMNVEV (reference sequence). The CDR3 is 16 amino acids. J gave up 4 bases and V 7 bases, and 10 bases lay outside the gene matches. The CDR3 DNA reads TGTGCCAGCACCGTTCTCGCGGGAGGGCCCACCGGGGAGCTGTTTTTT. Translated, it gives CASTVLAGGPTGELFF.

The chain combines TRBV30 with TRBJ2-7; D is unclear. Germline values: CDR1 GTSNPN, CDR2 SVGIG (reference sequence). CDR3 length equals 12 residues. V dropped 3 bases and J dropped 4 bases, with 10 bases sitting between them. The CDR3 DNA follows: TGTGCCTGGAGGTCCTACAGTTACGAGCAGTACTTC. This encodes CAWRSYSYEQYF.

The genes are TRBV5-4 and TRBJ2-3, with D possibly TRBD2 on 6 matching bases. The germline CDR1 and CDR2 sequences are SGHNT and YYREEE (reference sequence). The CDR3 is 17 residues long. Deletions cut 4 bases from V and 0 bases from J, with 18 bases between. The CDR3 nucleotides are TGTGCCAGCAGCATGGGGCTTTTGAGCGGGAGCACAGATACGCAGTATTTT. Translating gives CASSMGLLSGSTDTQYF. Variable domain in full (rest from reference TRBV5-4 and TRBJ2-3): ETGVTQSPTHLIKTRGQQVTLRCSSQSGHNTVSWYQQALGQGPQFIFQYYREEENGRGNFPPRFSGLQFPNYSSELNVNALELDDSALYLCASSMGLLSGSTDTQYFGPGTRLTVL.

V and J are TRBV9 and TRBJ2-7, with D uncertain. Germline lookup yields CDR1 SGDLS and CDR2 YYNGEE. Trimming removed 0 bases at V and 3 bases at J, with 10 bases between. The CDR3 totals 14 residues. The CDR3 coding sequence is TGTGCCAGCAGCGTAGAAGGATCTTACTACGAGCAGTACTTC. Encoded protein: CASSVEGSYYEQYF.

In this sample, this clonotype turned up a few times. V is TRBV7-9 and J is TRBJ2-6; D ambiguous. The CDR3 runs 19 residues. Germline CDR1 and CDR2: SEHNR and FQNEAQ (reference sequence). The V end was cut by 3 bases, the J end by 0 bases, with 18 bases between. Here the CDR3 DNA reads TGTGCCAGCAGCTTTTCCCCCGACGCATCGAACTCTGGGGCCAACGTCCTGACTTTC. This gives the protein CASSFSPDASNSGANVLTF.

V and J are TRBV5-1 and TRBJ1-3, with 7 bases fitting TRBD1. Germline V gives CDR1 SGHRS, CDR2 YFSETQ. V dropped 3 bases and J dropped 4; count of bases not matched to a gene: 1. The CDR3 is made up of 13 amino acids. The CDR3 loop is CASSSGQGNTIYF. The CDR3 DNA follows: TGCGCCAGCAGCTCGGGACAGGGAAACACCATATATTTT.

V gene TRBV24-1 combines with J gene TRBJ2-7; 8 bases match TRBD1. The junction had 3 bases not matched to a gene; V was cut back by 0 bases and J by 9 bases. Germline V lookup: CDR1 KGHDR, CDR2 SFDVKD. This CDR3 is 13 amino acids long. The DNA of the CDR3 is TGTGCCACCAGTGATTTGGACAGGGGAGGGCAGTACTTC. This sequence encodes CATSDLDRGGQYF.

The chain recombines TRBV7-6 with TRBJ2-7; D unclear. The CDR3 totals 14 residues. The V gene lost 0 bases and the J gene lost 7 bases, with 13 bases spanning the gap. Germline V gives CDR1 SGHVS, CDR2 FNYEAQ. The DNA for the CDR3 is TGTGCCAGCAGCTTAGCGATTGGAGATGGGGAGCAGTACTTC. The encoded protein is CASSLAIGDGEQYF.

This clonotype has just a few counts. This chain joins TRBV18 and TRBJ1-1; 7 bases match TRBD1. Trimming removed 4 bases from V and 7 bases from J; junction bases left unmatched: 9. There are 14 residues in the CDR3. Germline lookup yields CDR1 KGHSH and CDR2 LQKENI. The CDR3 bases are TGTGCCAGCTCACAATCGACAGGGAACGATGAAGCTTTCTTT. Residues: CASSQSTGNDEAFF.

The V and J genes are TRBV29-1 and TRBJ1-1; no clear D gene. The CDR3 totals 11 residues. Trimming removed 3 bases from V and 7 bases from J, with 9 bases in between. Per germline, CDR1 SQVTM and CDR2 ANQGSEA. Here the CDR3 DNA reads TGCAGCGTTGAGGTCATCCTTGAAGCTTTCTTT. Translation: CSVEVILEAFF. Variable domain in full (rest from reference TRBV29-1 and TRBJ1-1): SAVISQKPSRDICQRGTSLTIQCQVDSQVTMMFWYRQQPGQSLTLIATANQGSEATYESGFVIDKFPISRPNLTFSTLTVSNMSPEDSSIYLCSVEVILEAFFGQGTRLTVV.

This clonotype has just a few counts. V and J are TRBV9 and TRBJ2-7, with D perhaps TRBD2 (5 bases). CDR1 SGDLS and CDR2 YYNGEE come from the germline V gene. The V gene lost 1 base and the J gene lost 0 bases, with 11 bases spanning the gap. The CDR3 loop spans 15 amino acids. The CDR3 reads CASSVTGAGSYEQYF. CDR3 bases: TGTGCCAGCAGCGTAACTGGTGCGGGCTCCTACGAGCAGTACTTC.